The 2 T cell receptor beta chains below come from one sample, sequenced in a study of T cells in Graves' hyperthyroidism and ophthalmopathy. There were TCR beta CDR3 regions amplified from RNA transcripts. First-round RT-PCR targeting the TCR CDR3 was performed with the HTBI primer set. Via MiXCR, TCRdb re-called the multiplex PCR reads, giving one row per CDR3 protein. The sample includes 450,000 to 650,000 distinct CDR3 sequences, 13% to 15% of them seen just once. Sequencing input: blood. Receptors originate from a woman in her late teens or twenties with Graves' ophthalmopathy.

The chain links TRBV10-3 to TRBJ2-3; TRBD2 is a possible D gene (6 bases). CDR3 length: 13 residues. Deletions cut 7 bases from V and 1 base from J, with 9 bases between. CDR1 ENHRY and CDR2 SYGVKD come from the germline V gene. The CDR3 nucleotides read TGTGCCATCACGGGGGATGGCACAGATACGCAGTATTTT. This gives the protein CAITGDGTDTQYF.

The V and J genes are TRBV7-9 and TRBJ1-6; D call uncertain. The ends were cut back, 1 base at V and 0 bases at J, with 10 bases in the middle. Germline loops: CDR1 SEHNR, CDR2 FQNEAQ (reference sequence). CDR3 length: 17 amino acids. The CDR3, as DNA: TGTGCCAGCAGCTTAGTCCCAAAGAGCTCCTATAATTCACCCCTCCACTTT. Amino acids: CASSLVPKSSYNSPLHF.